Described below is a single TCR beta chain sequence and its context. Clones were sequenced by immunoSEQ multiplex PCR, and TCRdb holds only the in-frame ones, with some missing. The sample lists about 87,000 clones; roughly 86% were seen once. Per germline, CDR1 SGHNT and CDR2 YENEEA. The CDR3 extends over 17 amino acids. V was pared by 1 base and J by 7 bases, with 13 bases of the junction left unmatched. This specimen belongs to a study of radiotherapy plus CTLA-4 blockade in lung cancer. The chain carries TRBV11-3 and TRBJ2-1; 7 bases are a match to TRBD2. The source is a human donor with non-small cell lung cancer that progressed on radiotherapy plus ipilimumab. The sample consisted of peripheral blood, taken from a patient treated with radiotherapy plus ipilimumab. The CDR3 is CASSLVMRESKGNEQFF. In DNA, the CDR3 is TGTGCCAGCAGCTTAGTTATGCGGGAGAGCAAGGGGAATGAGCAGTTCTTC.